These 25 T cell receptor beta chains were all obtained from the same sample, sequenced in a study of breast tumors, draining lymph nodes, adjacent tissues. Via MiXCR, TCRdb re-called the multiplex PCR reads, giving one row per CDR3 protein. The sample contains about 170,000 distinct CDR3 sequences, approximately 30% of which appear only once. Samples came from axillary lymph nodes draining the breast cancer. Sequencing was done on a sample of axillary lymph node tissue. All receptors come from a female donor with breast cancer. Some clones in this sample may be carry-over from other donors' samples.

This clonotype was detected only a few times. CDR3 sequence: CASSHPGGDNEQFF. The CDR3 DNA sequence: TGTGCCAGCAGTCATCCGGGAGGGGACAATGAGCAGTTCTTC. This chain uses TRBV6-5 with TRBJ2-1; 8 bases line up with TRBD2. Looked up from germline, CDR1 is MNHEY and CDR2 is SVGAGI. The CDR3 loop spans 14 amino acids. V gave up 5 bases and J gave up 5 bases; unmatched junction bases: 5.

This clonotype came up many times. CDR3: CASSSLGTGNTEAFF. The CDR3 DNA sequence: TGTGCCAGCAGCTCCCTTGGGACAGGGAACACTGAAGCTTTCTTT. The chain recombines TRBV7-2 with TRBJ1-1; 8 bases line up with TRBD1. J was trimmed by 1 base and V by 4 bases; bases with no gene match: 5. CDR3 length: 15 residues. CDR1 is SGHTA and CDR2 is FQGNSA in the germline V gene.

This clonotype was observed at least ten times. This chain joins TRBV5-6 and TRBJ1-6, with 7 bases lining up with TRBD1. V gave up 7 bases and J gave up 9 bases; unmatched junction bases: 7. This CDR3 comprises 13 residues. Germline values: CDR1 SGHDT, CDR2 YYEEEE. CDR3 DNA: TGTGCCAGCGGGCAGGGGGGTAGTTCACCCCTCCACTTT. Its translation is CASGQGGSSPLHF.

The J gene is TRBJ2-7, the V gene TRBV4-2, with 8 positions matching TRBD2. The length of the CDR3 is 16 residues. V shed 3 bases and J 5 bases; nucleotides not matched to a gene: 12. Germline V gene data show CDR1 as LGHNA and CDR2 as YNFKEQ. CDR3 DNA sequence: TGTGCCAGCAGCCAGACTAGCGTTGTAGAGGGGAACGAGCAGTACTTC. This codes for CASSQTSVVEGNEQYF.

This clonotype was counted at least ten times. The chain recombines TRBV29-1 with TRBJ2-3; D is unresolved. The CDR3 length is 13 residues. With 1 base removed from V and 14 bases from J, the gap between germline ends came to 19 bases. CDR1 and CDR2 from the germline V gene are SQVTM and ANQGSEA. The DNA for the CDR3 is TGCAGCGTTGAAGGGACCACTGGCCAATCTAGGTATTTT. This sequence encodes CSVEGTTGQSRYF.

This clonotype was observed a few times. The CDR3 bases are TGTGCCAGCAGCCCAGATGCCCCGGTAAAATTTGAGCAGTTCTTC. This encodes CASSPDAPVKFEQFF. This chain uses TRBV3-1 with TRBJ2-1; unclear D gene. The CDR3 contains 15 residues. Germline values: CDR1 LGHDT, CDR2 YNNKEL (reference sequence). Trimming left V 4 bases short and J 9 bases short, with 19 bases between.

The chain combines TRBV24-1 with TRBJ1-2; D is unclear. This CDR3 is 14 amino acids long. The germline CDR1 and CDR2 sequences are KGHDR and SFDVKD. Trimming pared 1 base from V and 4 bases from J, leaving 9 bases between. Here the CDR3 reads CATSDLKTTYGYTF. The CDR3 DNA follows: TGTGCCACCAGTGATTTAAAGACAACCTATGGCTACACCTTC.

This clonotype appeared many times. The gene calls are TRBV7-9 and TRBJ1-5; unclear D gene. CDR3 length: 14 amino acids. Trimming removed 5 bases from V and 5 bases from J, with 13 bases in between. CDR1 SEHNR and CDR2 FQNEAQ come from the germline V gene (reference sequence). CDR3 bases: TGTGCCAGCAGCCCAGCGGGTCTCGATCAGCCCCAGCATTTT. Translation gives CASSPAGLDQPQHF.

A single count supports this clonotype. The chain joins TRBV19 to TRBJ2-2; 11 bases agree with TRBD2. The CDR3 spans 17 residues. From germline, CDR1 is LNHDA and CDR2 SQIVND (reference sequence). V was pared by 3 bases and J by 4 bases, with 7 bases of the junction left unmatched. In DNA, the CDR3 is TGTGCCAGTAGTATCCGGCTAGCGGGAGGTCGCACCGGGGAGCTGTTTTTT. Amino acids: CASSIRLAGGRTGELFF.

This chain connects TRBV7-3 to TRBJ2-3, with 13 nucleotides matching TRBD2. Germline-derived CDR1 and CDR2 are SGHTA and FQGTGA. J was trimmed by 0 bases and V by 10 bases; bases with no gene match: 1. The CDR3 covers 14 residues. CDR3 sequence: CATGLAGSTDTQYF. DNA of the CDR3: TGTGCCACGGGACTAGCGGGGAGCACAGATACGCAGTATTTT.

On this clonotype itself: This may stem from a read error, because a much larger clone lies one nucleotide away. This rearrangement joins TRBV19 to TRBJ2-5; 8 bases fit TRBD2. Germline CDR1 and CDR2: LNHDA and SQIVND (reference sequence). The CDR3 has 17 amino acids. The chain's CDR3 is CASSSSRTSRSKETQSF. As DNA, the CDR3 is TGTGCCAGTAGTTCTAGTCGGACTAGCAGGAGTAAAGAGACCCAGTCCTTC.

Details on this clonotype: One end of the junction fails to match germline, which may point to a read error. The gene calls are TRBV20-1 and TRBJ1-6, with D unresolved. The CDR3 is 16 amino acids. Looked up from germline, CDR1 is DFQATT and CDR2 is SNEGSKA (reference sequence). CDR3 sequence reads: CSANPPIIFYHSPLHF. In DNA form, the CDR3 reads TGCAGTGCAAACCCACCCATCATCTTCTACCATTCGCCCCTCCACTTT.

CDR3 in DNA: TGTGCCAGCAGCCAAGATTACGGCTATGGCTACACCTTC. Protein product: CASSQDYGYGYTF. The chain couples TRBV4-2 to TRBJ1-2, with D hard to call. In germline, CDR1 is LGHNA, CDR2 YNFKEQ. The CDR3 has 13 amino acids. The ends were cut back, 0 bases at V and 4 bases at J, with 6 bases in the middle.

In this sample, this clonotype turned up once. The chain uses TRBV9 and TRBJ2-3, with TRBD2 matching over 7 bases. The CDR3 covers 13 residues. The trim removed 6 bases at V and 0 bases at J, leaving 1 base unmatched. Germline values: CDR1 SGDLS, CDR2 YYNGEE. CDR3 nucleotide sequence: TGTGCCAGCACGCGGGAGAGCACAGATACGCAGTATTTT. It translates to CASTRESTDTQYF.

To note about this clonotype: A much larger clone lies one base from this, so it may be a read error. The CDR3 loop is CASSDALLAGVGEPFF. Written as DNA, the CDR3 is TGTGCCAGCAGCGACGCCTTACTAGCGGGAGTCGGGGAGCCGTTTTTT. This chain connects TRBV9 to TRBJ2-2; 11 nucleotides match TRBD2. CDR1 is SGDLS, CDR2 YYNGEE, per germline. The length of the CDR3 is 16 residues. Variable domain in full (rest from reference TRBV9 and TRBJ2-2): DSGVTQTPKHLITATGQRVTLRCSPRSGDLSVYWYQQSLDQGLQFLIQYYNGEERAKGNILERFSAQQFPDLHSELNLSSLELGDSALYFCASSDALLAGVGEPFFGEGSRLTVL.

Worth noting for this clonotype: A read error may be the cause here, since a much bigger clone is one base away. The chain combines TRBV3-1 with TRBJ2-1; 8 nucleotides align to TRBD1. The CDR3 has 15 residues. Germline V gives CDR1 LGHDT, CDR2 YNNKEL (reference sequence). DNA of the CDR3: TGTGCCAGCAGCCAAGACGGGACAGGCTACAATGAGCAGGTCTTC. Amino acid sequence: CASSQDGTGYNEQVF.

The rearrangement links TRBV12-5 to TRBJ1-4; D is uncertain. Trimming took 6 bases from V and 0 from J, leaving 11 bases between them. The length of the CDR3 is 15 residues. The germline CDR1 and CDR2 sequences are LGHNT and FRNRAP. The CDR3: CASGDSAATNEKLFF. DNA for the CDR3: TGTGCTAGTGGGGATTCAGCAGCAACTAATGAAAAACTGTTTTTT.

A remark on this clonotype: A read error may account for a junction end that differs from germline. J is TRBJ2-3 and V is TRBV20-1, with D possibly matching TRBD1 (5 bases). Germline-derived CDR1 and CDR2 are DFQATT and SNEGSKA (reference sequence). The CDR3 extends over 15 amino acids. DNA for the CDR3: TGCAGTGCTGGAGATGGAGCCAGGGCCTACAATGAGCAGTATTTT. Protein: CSAGDGARAYNEQYF.

This clonotype has at least ten counts. The rearrangement joins TRBV20-1 to TRBJ2-1; 8 bases are a match to TRBD2. The V gene's germline CDR1 is DFQATT and CDR2 SNEGSKA (reference sequence). The CDR3 is made up of 15 amino acids. J lost 6 bases, V lost 2 bases, and 9 bases had no gene match. The CDR3 is CSARKQREISNEQFF. The DNA of the CDR3 is TGCAGTGCTAGAAAACAGCGGGAGATTTCCAATGAGCAGTTCTTC.

In regard to this clonotype: A read error may be the cause here, since a much bigger clone is one base away. The chain employs TRBV9 and TRBJ2-3; D not certain. This CDR3 contains 14 residues. Per the germline V gene, CDR1 is SGDLS and CDR2 is YYNGEE. The CDR3: CASSVVALTDTQSF. In nucleotides, the CDR3 is TGTGCCAGCAGCGTAGTGGCTCTCACAGATACGCAGTCTTTT.

In its sample, this clonotype was seen many times. The gene calls are TRBV20-1 and TRBJ2-5; 7 bases agree with TRBD2. The CDR3 spans 12 residues. Germline V CDR1 and CDR2: DFQATT, SNEGSKA (reference sequence). The V segment lost 6 bases and the J segment 2 bases; nucleotides outside the gene matches: 3. The CDR3 is CSARDYQETQYF. In DNA form, the CDR3 reads TGCAGTGCCCGGGACTATCAAGAGACCCAGTACTTC.

The chain is built from TRBV20-1 and TRBJ2-5, with 11 nucleotides matching TRBD1. J lost 7 bases, V lost 3 bases, and 19 bases had no gene match. CDR1 is DFQATT, CDR2 SNEGSKA, per germline (reference sequence). This CDR3 has 18 residues. The CDR3 DNA reads TGCAGTGCTAGGGGGGACAGGGGGAGTGCGGGAGGGCGCGTGACCCAGTACTTC. This gives the protein CSARGDRGSAGGRVTQYF.

A note on this clonotype: Its ends do not fully match the called genes, so a read error is possible. The chain has TRBV10-3 and TRBJ2-2; D might be TRBD2 (5 bases). The CDR3 is 13 residues long. Germline V lookup: CDR1 ENHRY, CDR2 SYGVKD. CDR3 region: CATQTTNTGEPLF. CDR3 nucleotides: TGTGCCACCCAGACAACGAACACCGGGGAGCCGCTTTTT.

V and J are TRBV24-1 and TRBJ2-3; no clear D gene. Trimming took off 5 bases at V and 5 bases at J, with 7 bases between the two ends. Per germline, CDR1 KGHDR and CDR2 SFDVKD. The CDR3 runs to 12 residues. The CDR3 nucleotides are TGTGCCACCAGTGTTTTCGGAGATACGCAGTATTTT. This translates into CATSVFGDTQYF.

The rearrangement joins TRBV20-1 to TRBJ2-1; 9 positions agree with TRBD1. Germline CDR1 is DFQATT and CDR2 is SNEGSKA (reference sequence). After removal of 3 bases from V and 9 bases from J, the junction contained 6 bases not matched to a gene. The CDR3 is 13 residues long. The CDR3 DNA reads TGCAGTGCTAGGGACAGGGGCTCCAGTGAGCAGTTCTTC. The encoded protein is CSARDRGSSEQFF.